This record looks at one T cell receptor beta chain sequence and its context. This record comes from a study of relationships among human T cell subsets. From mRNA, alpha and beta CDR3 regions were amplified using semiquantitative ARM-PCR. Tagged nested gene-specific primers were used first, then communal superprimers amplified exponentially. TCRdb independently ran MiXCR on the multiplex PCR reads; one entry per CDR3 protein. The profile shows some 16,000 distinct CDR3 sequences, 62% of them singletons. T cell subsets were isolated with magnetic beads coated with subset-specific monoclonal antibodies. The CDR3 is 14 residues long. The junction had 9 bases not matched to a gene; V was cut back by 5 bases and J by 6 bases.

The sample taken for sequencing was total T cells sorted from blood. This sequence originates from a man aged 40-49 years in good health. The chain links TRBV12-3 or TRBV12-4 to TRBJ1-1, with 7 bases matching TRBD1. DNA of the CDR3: TGTGCCAGCAGTCCGAGACAGGGTGGGGCTGAAGCTTTCTTT. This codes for CASSPRQGGAEAFF.